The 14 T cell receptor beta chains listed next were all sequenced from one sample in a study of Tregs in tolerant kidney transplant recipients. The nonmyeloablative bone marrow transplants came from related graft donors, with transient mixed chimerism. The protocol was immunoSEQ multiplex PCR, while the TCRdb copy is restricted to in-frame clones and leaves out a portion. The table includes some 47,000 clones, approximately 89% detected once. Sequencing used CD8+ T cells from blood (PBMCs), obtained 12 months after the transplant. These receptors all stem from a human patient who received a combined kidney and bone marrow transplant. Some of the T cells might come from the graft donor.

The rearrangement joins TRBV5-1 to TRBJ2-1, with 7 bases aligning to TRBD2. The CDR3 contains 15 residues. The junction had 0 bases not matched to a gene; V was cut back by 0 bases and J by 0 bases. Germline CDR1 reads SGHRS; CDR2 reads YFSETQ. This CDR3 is CASSLGGGSYNEQFF. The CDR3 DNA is TGCGCCAGCAGCTTGGGGGGGGGCTCCTACAATGAGCAGTTCTTC.

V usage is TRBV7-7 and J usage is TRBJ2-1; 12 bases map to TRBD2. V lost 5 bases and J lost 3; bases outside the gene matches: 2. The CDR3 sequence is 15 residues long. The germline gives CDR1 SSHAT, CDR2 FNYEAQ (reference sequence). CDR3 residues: CASSEGLAGYNEQFF. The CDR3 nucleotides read TGTGCCAGCAGCGAGGGACTAGCGGGCTACAATGAGCAGTTCTTC.

CDR3 DNA: TGTGCCTGGAGTGTAGGACAGGGGAGTCAGCCCCAGCATTTT. Translating gives CAWSVGQGSQPQHF. The V gene is TRBV30, the J gene TRBJ1-5; 9 nucleotides match TRBD1. V dropped 0 bases and J dropped 6; count of bases not matched to a gene: 3. Per germline, CDR1 GTSNPN and CDR2 SVGIG (reference sequence). This CDR3 contains 14 residues.

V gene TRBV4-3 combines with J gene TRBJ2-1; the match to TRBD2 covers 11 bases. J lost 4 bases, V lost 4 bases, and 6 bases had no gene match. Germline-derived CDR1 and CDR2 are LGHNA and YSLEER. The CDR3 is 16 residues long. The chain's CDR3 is CASSLIAGGPYNEQFF. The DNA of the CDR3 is TGCGCCAGCAGCCTAATAGCGGGAGGGCCGTACAATGAGCAGTTCTTC.

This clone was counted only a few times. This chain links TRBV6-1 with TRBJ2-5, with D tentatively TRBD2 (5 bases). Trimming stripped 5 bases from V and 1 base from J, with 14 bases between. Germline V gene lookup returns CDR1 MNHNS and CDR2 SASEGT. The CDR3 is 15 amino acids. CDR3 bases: TGTGCCAGCAGTCCCGCGGGCGGAACCCAAGAGACCCAGTACTTC. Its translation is CASSPAGGTQETQYF.

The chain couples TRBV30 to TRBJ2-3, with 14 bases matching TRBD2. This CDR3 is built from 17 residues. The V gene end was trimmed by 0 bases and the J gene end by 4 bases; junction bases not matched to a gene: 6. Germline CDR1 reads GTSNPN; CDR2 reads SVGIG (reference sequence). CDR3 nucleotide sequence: TGTGCCTGGAGTGTGGGACTAGCGGGAGACCCTCCAGATACGCAGTATTTT. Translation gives CAWSVGLAGDPPDTQYF.

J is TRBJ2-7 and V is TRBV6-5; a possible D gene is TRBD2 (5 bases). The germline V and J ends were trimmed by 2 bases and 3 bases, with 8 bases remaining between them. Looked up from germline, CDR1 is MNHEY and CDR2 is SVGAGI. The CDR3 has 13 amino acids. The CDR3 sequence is CASSYIGIYEQYF. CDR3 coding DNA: TGTGCCAGCAGTTACATCGGGATCTACGAGCAGTACTTC.

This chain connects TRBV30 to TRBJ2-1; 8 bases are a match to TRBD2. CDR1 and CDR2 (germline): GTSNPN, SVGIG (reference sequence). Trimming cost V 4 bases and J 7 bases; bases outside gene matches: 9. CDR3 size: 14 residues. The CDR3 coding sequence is TGTGCCTGGAAGATTGGCGGGGGGTTGAATGAGCAGTTCTTC. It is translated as CAWKIGGGLNEQFF.

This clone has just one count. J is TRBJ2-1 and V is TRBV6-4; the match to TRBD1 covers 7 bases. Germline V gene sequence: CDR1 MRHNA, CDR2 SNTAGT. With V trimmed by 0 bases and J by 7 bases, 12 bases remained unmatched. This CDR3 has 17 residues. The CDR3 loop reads CASSDSVRPGGWNEQFF. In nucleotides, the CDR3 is TGTGCCAGCAGTGACTCAGTTAGGCCAGGGGGTTGGAATGAGCAGTTCTTC.

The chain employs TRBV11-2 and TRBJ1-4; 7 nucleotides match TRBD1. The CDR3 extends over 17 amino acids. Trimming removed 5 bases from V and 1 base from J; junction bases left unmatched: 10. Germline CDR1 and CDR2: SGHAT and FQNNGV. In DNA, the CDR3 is TGTGCCAGCAGCGTTTCGGGCAGGGGGTTAACTAATGAAAAACTGTTTTTT. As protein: CASSVSGRGLTNEKLFF.

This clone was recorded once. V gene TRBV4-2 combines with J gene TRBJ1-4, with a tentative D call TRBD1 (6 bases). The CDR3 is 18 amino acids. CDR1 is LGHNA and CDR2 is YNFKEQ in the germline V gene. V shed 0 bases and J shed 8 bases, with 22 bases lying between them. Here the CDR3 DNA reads TGTGCCAGCAGCCAAGATGGGATATTACAGGGAATTGGCGAAAAACTGTTTTTT. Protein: CASSQDGILQGIGEKLFF.

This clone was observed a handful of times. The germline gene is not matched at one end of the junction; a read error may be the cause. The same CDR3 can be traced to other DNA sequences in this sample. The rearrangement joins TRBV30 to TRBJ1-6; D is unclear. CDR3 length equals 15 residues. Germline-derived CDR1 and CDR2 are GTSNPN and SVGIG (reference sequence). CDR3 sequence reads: CAWSLESSYNSPLHF. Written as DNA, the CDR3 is TGTGCCTGGAGTTTGGAGTCCTCCTATAATTCCCCCCTCCACTTT.

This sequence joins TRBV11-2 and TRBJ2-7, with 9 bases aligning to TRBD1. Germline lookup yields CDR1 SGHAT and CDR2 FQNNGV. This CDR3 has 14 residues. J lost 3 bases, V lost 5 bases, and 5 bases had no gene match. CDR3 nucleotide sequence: TGTGCCAGCAGCCCTCCGGGACAGGGCTACGAGCAGTACTTC. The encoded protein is CASSPPGQGYEQYF.

As DNA, the CDR3 is TGCGCCAGCAGGACAGGGAGTGGCACCGGGGAGCTGTTTTTT. Translating it yields CASRTGSGTGELFF. This rearrangement joins TRBV5-1 to TRBJ2-2; TRBD1 agrees at 7 bases. V trimming: 5 bases; J trimming: 4 bases; junction bases outside the gene matches: 5. Germline V gives CDR1 SGHRS, CDR2 YFSETQ. The CDR3 is 14 residues long.